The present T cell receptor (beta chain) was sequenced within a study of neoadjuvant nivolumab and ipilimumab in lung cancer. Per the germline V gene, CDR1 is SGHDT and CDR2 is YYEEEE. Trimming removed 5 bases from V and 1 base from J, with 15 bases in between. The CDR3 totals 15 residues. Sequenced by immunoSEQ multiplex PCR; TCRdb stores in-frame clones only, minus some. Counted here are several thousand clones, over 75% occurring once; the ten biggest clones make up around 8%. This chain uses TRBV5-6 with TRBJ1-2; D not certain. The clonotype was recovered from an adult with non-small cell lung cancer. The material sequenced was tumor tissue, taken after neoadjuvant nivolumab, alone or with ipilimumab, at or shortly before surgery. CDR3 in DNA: TGTGCCAGCAGTTCCCACGCGGGATTTAACTATGGCTACACCTTC. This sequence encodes CASSSHAGFNYGYTF.